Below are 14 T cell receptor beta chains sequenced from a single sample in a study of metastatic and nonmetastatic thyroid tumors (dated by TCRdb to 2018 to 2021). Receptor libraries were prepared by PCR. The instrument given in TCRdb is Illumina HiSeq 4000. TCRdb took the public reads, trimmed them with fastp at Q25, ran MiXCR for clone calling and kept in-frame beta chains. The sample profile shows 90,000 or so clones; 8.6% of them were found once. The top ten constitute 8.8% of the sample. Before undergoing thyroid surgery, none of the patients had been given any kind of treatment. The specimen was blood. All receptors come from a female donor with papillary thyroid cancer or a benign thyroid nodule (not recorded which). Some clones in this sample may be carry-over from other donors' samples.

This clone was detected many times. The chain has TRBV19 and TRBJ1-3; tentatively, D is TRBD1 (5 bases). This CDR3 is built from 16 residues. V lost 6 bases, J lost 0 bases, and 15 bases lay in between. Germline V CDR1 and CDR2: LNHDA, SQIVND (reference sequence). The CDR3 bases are TGTGCCAGTAGGAGATCCCCGACAGACTCTGGAAACACCATATATTTT. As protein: CASRRSPTDSGNTIYF.

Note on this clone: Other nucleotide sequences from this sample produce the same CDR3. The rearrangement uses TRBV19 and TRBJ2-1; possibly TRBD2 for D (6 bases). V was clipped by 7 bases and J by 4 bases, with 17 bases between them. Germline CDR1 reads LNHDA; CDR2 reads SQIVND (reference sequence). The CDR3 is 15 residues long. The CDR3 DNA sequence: TGTGCCAGTAACTCCGGGACGGGAGAATACAATGAGCAGTTCTTC. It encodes CASNSGTGEYNEQFF.

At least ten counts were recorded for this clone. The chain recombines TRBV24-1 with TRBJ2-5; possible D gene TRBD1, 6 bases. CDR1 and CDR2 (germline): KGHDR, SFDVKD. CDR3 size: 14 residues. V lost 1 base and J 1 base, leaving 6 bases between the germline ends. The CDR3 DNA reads TGTGCCACCAGTGATTTAGGGGGCCAAGAGACCCAGTACTTC. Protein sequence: CATSDLGGQETQYF.

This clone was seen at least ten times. DNA of the CDR3: TGTGCCAGCAGTCCCCGGACAGGGATAACCTACGAGCAGTACTTC. Amino acids: CASSPRTGITYEQYF. This sequence joins TRBV27 and TRBJ2-7; 8 nucleotides align to TRBD1. The V and J ends lost 5 bases and 2 bases, in that order; junction bases with no gene match: 8. The CDR3 extends over 15 amino acids. Looked up from germline, CDR1 is MNHEY and CDR2 is SMNVEV (reference sequence).

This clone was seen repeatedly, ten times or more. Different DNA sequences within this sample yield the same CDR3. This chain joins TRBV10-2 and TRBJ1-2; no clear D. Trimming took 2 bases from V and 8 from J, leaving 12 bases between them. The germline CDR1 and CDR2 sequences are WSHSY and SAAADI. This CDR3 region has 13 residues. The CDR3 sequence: CASSESPPAGYTF. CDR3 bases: TGCGCCAGCAGTGAGAGCCCTCCGGCAGGCTACACCTTC.

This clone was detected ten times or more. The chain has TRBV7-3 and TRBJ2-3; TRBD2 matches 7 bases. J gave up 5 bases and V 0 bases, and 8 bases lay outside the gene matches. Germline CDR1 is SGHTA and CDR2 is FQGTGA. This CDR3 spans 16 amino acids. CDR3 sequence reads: CASSLTGGVQKDTQYF. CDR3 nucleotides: TGTGCCAGCAGCTTAACTGGGGGGGTGCAGAAAGATACGCAGTATTTT. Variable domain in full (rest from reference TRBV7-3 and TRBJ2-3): GAGVSQTPSNKVTEKGKYVELRCDPISGHTALYWYRQSLGQGPEFLIYFQGTGAADDSGLPNDRFFAVRPEGSVSTLKIQRTERGDSAVYLCASSLTGGVQKDTQYFGPGTRLTVL.

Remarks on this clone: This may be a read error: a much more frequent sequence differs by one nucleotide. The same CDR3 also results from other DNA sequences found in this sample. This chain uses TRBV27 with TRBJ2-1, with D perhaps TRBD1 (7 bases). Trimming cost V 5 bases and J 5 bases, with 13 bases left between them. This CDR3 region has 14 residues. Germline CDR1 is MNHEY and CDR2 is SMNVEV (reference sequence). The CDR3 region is CASSRQGLDNEQFF. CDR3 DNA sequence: TGTGCCAGCAGTCGACAGGGACTTGACAATGAGCAGTTCTTC.

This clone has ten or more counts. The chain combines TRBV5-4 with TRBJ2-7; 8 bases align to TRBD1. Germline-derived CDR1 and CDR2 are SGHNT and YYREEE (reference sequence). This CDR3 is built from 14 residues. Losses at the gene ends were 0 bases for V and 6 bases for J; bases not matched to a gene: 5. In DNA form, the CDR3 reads TGTGCCAGCAGCTTGGGAGACAGGGGACGCGAGCAGTACTTC. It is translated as CASSLGDRGREQYF.

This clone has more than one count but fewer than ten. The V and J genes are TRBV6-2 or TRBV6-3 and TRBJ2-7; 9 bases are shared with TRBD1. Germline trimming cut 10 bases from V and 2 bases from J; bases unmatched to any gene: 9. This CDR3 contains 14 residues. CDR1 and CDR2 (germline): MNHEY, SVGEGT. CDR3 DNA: TGTGCCACCCGTCTGGGACAGGGTCCCTACGAGCAGTACTTC. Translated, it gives CATRLGQGPYEQYF.

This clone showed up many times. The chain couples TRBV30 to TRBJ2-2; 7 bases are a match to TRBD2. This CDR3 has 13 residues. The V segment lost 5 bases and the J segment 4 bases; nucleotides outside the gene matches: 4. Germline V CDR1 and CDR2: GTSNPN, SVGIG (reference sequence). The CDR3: CAWGTGGTGELFF. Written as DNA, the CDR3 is TGTGCCTGGGGGACGGGGGGCACCGGGGAGCTGTTTTTT.

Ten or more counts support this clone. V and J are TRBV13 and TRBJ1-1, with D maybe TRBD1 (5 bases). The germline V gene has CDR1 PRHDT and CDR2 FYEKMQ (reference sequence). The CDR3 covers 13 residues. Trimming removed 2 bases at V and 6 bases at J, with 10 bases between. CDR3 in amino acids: CASSLLQGSEAFF. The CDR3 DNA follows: TGTGCCAGCAGCTTATTGCAGGGATCTGAAGCTTTCTTT.

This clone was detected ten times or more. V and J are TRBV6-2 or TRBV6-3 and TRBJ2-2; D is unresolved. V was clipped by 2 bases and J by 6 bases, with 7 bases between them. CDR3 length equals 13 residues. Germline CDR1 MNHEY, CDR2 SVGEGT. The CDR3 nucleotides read TGTGCCAGCAGTTACATTGATTCCGGGGAGCTGTTTTTT. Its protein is CASSYIDSGELFF.

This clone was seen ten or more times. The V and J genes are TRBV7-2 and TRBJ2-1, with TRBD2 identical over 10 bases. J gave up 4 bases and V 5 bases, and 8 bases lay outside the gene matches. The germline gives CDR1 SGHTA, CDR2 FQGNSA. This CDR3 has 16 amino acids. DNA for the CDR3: TGTGCCAGCAGCGTTGCGGGACTAGCGCTTTACAATGAGCAGTTCTTC. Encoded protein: CASSVAGLALYNEQFF.

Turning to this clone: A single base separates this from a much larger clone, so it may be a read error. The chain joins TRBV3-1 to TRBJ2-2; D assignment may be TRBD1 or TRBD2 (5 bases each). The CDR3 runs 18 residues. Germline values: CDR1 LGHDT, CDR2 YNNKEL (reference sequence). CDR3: CAGSQEGVASGNTGELFF. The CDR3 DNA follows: TGTGCCGGCAGCCAAGAAGGGGTGGCGAGCGGTAACACCGGGGAGCTGTTTTTT.